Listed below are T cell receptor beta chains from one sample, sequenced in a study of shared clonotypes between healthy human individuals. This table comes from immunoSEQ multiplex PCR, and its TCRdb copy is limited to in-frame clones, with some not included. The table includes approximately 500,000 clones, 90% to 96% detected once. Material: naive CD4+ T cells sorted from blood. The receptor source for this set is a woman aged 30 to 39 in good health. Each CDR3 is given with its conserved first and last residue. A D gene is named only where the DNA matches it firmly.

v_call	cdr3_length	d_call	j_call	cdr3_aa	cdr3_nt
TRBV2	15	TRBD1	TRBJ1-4	CASTEGDRRGEKLFF	TGTGCCAGCACCGAAGGGGACAGGAGGGGTGAAAAACTGTTTTTT
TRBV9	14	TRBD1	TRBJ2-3	CASSVLTGGDTQYF	TGTGCCAGCAGCGTGCTTACAGGGGGCGATACGCAGTATTTT
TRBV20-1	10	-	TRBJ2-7	CSALLYEQYF	TGCAGTGCCCTCCTATACGAGCAGTACTTC
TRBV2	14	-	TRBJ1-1	CASREQETTTEAFF	TGTGCCAGCAGGGAACAGGAAACCACGACTGAAGCTTTCTTT
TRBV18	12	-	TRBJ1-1	CASSPLNTEAFF	TGTGCCAGCTCACCCTTGAACACTGAAGCTTTCTTT
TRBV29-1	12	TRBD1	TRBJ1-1	CSVTRGNLAAFF	TGCAGCGTAACCAGGGGGAATTTAGCAGCTTTCTTT
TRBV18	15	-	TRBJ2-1	CASSPPNRDENEQFF	TGTGCCAGCTCACCACCGAACAGGGATGAAAATGAGCAGTTCTTC
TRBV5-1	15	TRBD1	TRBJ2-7	CASSLLVGTDYEQYF	TGCGCCAGCAGCTTGTTAGTCGGGACAGACTACGAGCAGTACTTC
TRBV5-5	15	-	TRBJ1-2	CASSLPPGASYGYTF	TGTGCCAGCAGCTTGCCCCCGGGGGCGAGCTATGGCTACACCTTC
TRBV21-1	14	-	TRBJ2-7	CASSPGHSHYEQYF	TGTGCCAGCAGCCCCGGGCACTCTCACTACGAGCAGTACTTC